In its sample, the clone carrying this TCR beta chain was seen a few times. The antigen remains unidentified. A much bigger clone sits one base away, suggesting this may be a read error. The lymph nodes were axillary draining lymph nodes from breast cancer patients. V lost 3 bases and J 8 bases, leaving 13 bases between the germline ends. This CDR3 comprises 13 residues. Each CDR3 protein gets one entry after TCRdb re-called the multiplex PCR reads with MiXCR. This table has more than 200,000 distinct CDR3 sequences, 32% appearing once. The data stem from a study of breast tumors, draining lymph nodes, adjacent tissues. Study-wide findings and caveats: Tumor T cell lymph node origin was a supported hypothesis, not proven.

Sequencing was performed on axillary lymph node tissue. J is TRBJ1-2 and V is TRBV12-3 or TRBV12-4; no reliable D call. The clonotype comes from a female donor with breast cancer. Some clones in this sample may be carry-over from other donors' samples. The CDR3 sequence is CASSFGLISGYTF. CDR3 nucleotides: TGTGCCAGCAGTTTCGGGTTAATCAGCGGCTACACCTTC.